This entry concerns a single T cell receptor beta chain. What it binds is not known. This entry belongs to a study of shared clonotypes between healthy human individuals. Study as a whole: Three plates were used per donor for CD4 naive, three for CD4 memory, two for CD8 naive and one for CD8 memory.

Original processing methods: ImmunoSEQ output lacked quality scores and full-length reads, limiting matched filtering. Measured with immunoSEQ multiplex PCR; TCRdb has only the in-frame clones, and not every one. The D gene and trimming were derived from the DNA, and the V and J assignments and clone size from that table. The sample yields under 850,000 clones, 55% to 80% seen once. V shed 6 bases, J shed 2 bases, and the junction held 17 bases outside the gene matches. The CDR3 runs 19 residues. Germline V gene sequence: CDR1 MNHEY, CDR2 SMNVEV (reference sequence). The study's findings and limits: Owing to a small donor count, the genetic and exposure-history diversity represented was limited. Shared across a few donors were around 5% of the naive CD4 clonotypes.

Sequencing was performed on memory CD4+ T cells sorted from blood. The subset here: CD45RA-negative fraction. The chain has TRBV27 and TRBJ1-5; TRBD1 agrees at 9 bases. The TCR originated in a woman in her twenties or thirties in good health. The CDR3 sequence: CASSPYLGTGNLRNQPQHF. The CDR3 DNA reads TGTGCCAGCAGCCCCTACCTGGGGACAGGGAACCTTCGCAATCAGCCCCAGCATTTT.